This T cell receptor (beta chain) came from a study of CD8+ T cells in alopecia areata. Study-level results: Possibly because of HLA-related factors, TCR sharing was less clear across patients than in mice. Many expanded lesional clones persisted in scalp and blood during tofacitinib.

With V trimmed by 0 bases and J by 6 bases, 8 bases remained unmatched. This CDR3 contains 15 residues. Germline-derived CDR1 and CDR2 are SGHRS and YFSETQ. Treatment denoted: oral pan-JAK inhibitor, 5-10 mg twice daily. Lesional scalp tissue (obtained by punch biopsy) and peripheral blood were collected from alopecia areata patients. Concerning this clone itself: No antigen is known for it.

Extraction and reverse transcription of RNA yielded cDNA as the sequencing template. Measured with immunoSEQ multiplex PCR; TCRdb has only the in-frame clones, and not every one. The data show some 190,000 clones, approximately 50% seen once. V gene TRBV5-1 combines with J gene TRBJ2-7; 8 bases fit TRBD2. The sequence derives from a human donor with alopecia areata. This specimen consisted of CD8+ T cells sorted from blood, obtained around week 54, from a patient treated with tofacitinib. The CDR3 region has the DNA TGCGCCAGCAGCTTGGAAGGGGGGACTAGGAGCGAGCAGTACTTC. This codes for CASSLEGGTRSEQYF.